The present entry profiles one T cell receptor beta chain with its context. As yet, its antigen is unknown. The sample comes from a study of cytomegalovirus exposure and HLA in healthy donors. Broader study findings: The classifier was said to identify cytomegalovirus status with high specificity and sensitivity. TRBV6-2, TRBV6-3 and some other V segments were unresolvable in 87-base-pair reads. DRB1 showed the most TCR associations and HLA-C the fewest in a later analysis, as rates varied by HLA locus.

After removal of 3 bases from V and 2 bases from J, the junction contained 4 bases not matched to a gene. In germline, CDR1 is GTSNPN, CDR2 SVGIG (reference sequence). This CDR3 spans 15 amino acids. PCR was performed using 60 Vbeta and 13 Jbeta primers. Sequencing was performed with immunoSEQ multiplex PCR; in TCRdb, only in-frame clones are kept and a portion is missing. The sample carries about 140,000 clones, approximately 73% recorded once. The clonotype originates from a man between 25 and 39 years old in good health and CMV-seropositive. The material sequenced was PBMCs. V and J are TRBV30 and TRBJ2-3; 11 bases are shared with TRBD2. The CDR3 spells CAWSGTSGNTDTQYF. In nucleotides, the CDR3 is TGTGCCTGGAGCGGGACTAGCGGAAACACAGATACGCAGTATTTT. Complete variable domain (other parts from reference TRBV30 and TRBJ2-3): SQTIHQWPATLVQPVGSPLSLECTVEGTSNPNLYWYRQAAGRGLQLLFYSVGIGQISSEVPQNLSASRPQDRQFILSSKKLLLSDSGFYLCAWSGTSGNTDTQYFGPGTRLTVL.